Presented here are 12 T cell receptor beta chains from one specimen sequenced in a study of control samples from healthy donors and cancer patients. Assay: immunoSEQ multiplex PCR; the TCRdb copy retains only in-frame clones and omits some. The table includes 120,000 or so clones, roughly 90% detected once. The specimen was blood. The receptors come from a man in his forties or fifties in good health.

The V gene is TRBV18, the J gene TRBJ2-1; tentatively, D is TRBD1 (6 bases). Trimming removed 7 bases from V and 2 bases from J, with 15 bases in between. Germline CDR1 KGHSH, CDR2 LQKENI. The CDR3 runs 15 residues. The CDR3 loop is CASLLDRQTYNEQFF. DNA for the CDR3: TGTGCCAGCTTACTCGACAGGCAAACCTACAATGAGCAGTTCTTC.

The CDR3 sequence: CASSPDGANTEAFF. The CDR3 DNA reads as TGTGCCAGCAGCCCAGACGGAGCGAACACTGAAGCTTTCTTT. The chain joins TRBV3-1 (or the pseudogene TRBV3-2) to TRBJ1-1, with D unclear. The CDR3 totals 14 residues. Germline V gene lookup returns CDR1 LGHDT and CDR2 YNNKEL (reference sequence). Trimming took 4 bases from V and 1 from J, leaving 10 bases between them.

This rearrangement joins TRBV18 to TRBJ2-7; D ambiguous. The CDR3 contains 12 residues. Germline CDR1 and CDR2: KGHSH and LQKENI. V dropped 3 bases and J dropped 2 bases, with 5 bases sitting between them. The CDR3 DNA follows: TGTGCCAGCTCACCTAACACCTACGAGCAGTACTTC. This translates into CASSPNTYEQYF.

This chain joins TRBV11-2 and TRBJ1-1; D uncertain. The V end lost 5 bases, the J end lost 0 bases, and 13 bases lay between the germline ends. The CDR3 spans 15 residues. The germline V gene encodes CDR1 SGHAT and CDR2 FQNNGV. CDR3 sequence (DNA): TGTGCCAGCAGCCGAAGCCAGTTTCTGAACACTGAAGCTTTCTTT. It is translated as CASSRSQFLNTEAFF.

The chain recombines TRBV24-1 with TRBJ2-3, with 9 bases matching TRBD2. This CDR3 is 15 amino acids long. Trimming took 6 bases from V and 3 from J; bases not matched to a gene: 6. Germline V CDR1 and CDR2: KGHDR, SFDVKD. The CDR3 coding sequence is TGTGCCACCAGTCCCGGGACTAGCCGTACAGATACGCAGTATTTT. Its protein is CATSPGTSRTDTQYF.

CDR3 coding DNA: TGTGCCACCAGCAGAGACCTTAAGGAGACCCAGTACTTC. It encodes CATSRDLKETQYF. V is TRBV15 and J is TRBJ2-5; no definite D call. The germline V and J ends were trimmed by 0 bases and 5 bases, with 7 bases remaining between them. The V gene's germline CDR1 is LNHNV and CDR2 YYDKDF (reference sequence). The CDR3 runs 13 residues.

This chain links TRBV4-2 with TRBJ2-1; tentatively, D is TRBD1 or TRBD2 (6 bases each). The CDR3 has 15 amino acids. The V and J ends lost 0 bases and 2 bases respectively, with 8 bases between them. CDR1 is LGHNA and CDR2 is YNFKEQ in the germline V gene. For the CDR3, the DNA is TGTGCCAGCAGCCAAGAAGGGGGGACCTACAATGAGCAGTTCTTC. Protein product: CASSQEGGTYNEQFF.

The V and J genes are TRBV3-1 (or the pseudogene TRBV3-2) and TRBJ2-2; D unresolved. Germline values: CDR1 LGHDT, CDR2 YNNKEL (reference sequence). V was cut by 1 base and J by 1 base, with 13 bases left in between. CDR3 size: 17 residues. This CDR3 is CASSQGESWQNTGELFF. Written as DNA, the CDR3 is TGTGCCAGCAGCCAAGGGGAATCCTGGCAGAACACCGGGGAGCTGTTTTTT.

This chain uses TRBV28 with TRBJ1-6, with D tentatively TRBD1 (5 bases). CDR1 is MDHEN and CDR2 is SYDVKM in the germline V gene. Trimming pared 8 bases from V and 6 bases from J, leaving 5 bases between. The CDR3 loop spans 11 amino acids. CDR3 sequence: CASQGNSPLHF. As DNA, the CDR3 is TGTGCCAGCCAGGGTAATTCACCCCTCCACTTT.

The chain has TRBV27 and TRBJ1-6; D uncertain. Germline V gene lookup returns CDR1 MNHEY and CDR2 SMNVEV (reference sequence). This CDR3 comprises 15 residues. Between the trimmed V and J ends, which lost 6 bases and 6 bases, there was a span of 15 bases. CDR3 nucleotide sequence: TGTGCCAGCAGATCGCCAGCAGCGATTAATTCACCCCTCCACTTT. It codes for CASRSPAAINSPLHF.

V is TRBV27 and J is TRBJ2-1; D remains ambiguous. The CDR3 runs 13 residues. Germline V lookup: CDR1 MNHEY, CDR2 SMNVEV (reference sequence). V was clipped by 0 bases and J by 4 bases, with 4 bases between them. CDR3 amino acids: CASSLSLYNEQFF. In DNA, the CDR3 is TGTGCCAGCAGTTTATCGCTTTACAATGAGCAGTTCTTC.

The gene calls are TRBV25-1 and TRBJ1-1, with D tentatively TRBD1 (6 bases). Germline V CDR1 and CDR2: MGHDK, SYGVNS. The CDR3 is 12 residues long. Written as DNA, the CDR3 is TGTGCGGTTGAAACAGGGCCCACTGAAGCTTTCTTT. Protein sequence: CAVETGPTEAFF.